Listed here is a single T cell receptor beta chain. As yet, its antigen is unknown. The V end was cut by 1 base, the J end by 0 bases, with 1 base between. There are 13 residues in the CDR3. Germline loops: CDR1 SEHNR, CDR2 FQNEAQ (reference sequence). TCRdb's copy holds only in-frame clones and misses some; the assay was immunoSEQ multiplex PCR. This sample has 100,000 to 150,000 clones, with 85% to 95% found just once. This sample is part of a study of OX40 agonist ivuxolimab in advanced cancers. At the level of the study: Head and neck, renal cell, melanoma or hepatocellular carcinoma were the cancers that dose-escalation patients had. Allowance was made for prior anti-PD-1, anti-PD-L1 or anti-CTLA-4 therapy, and 40% to 45% had some. Study findings and constraints: In a subset of nonresponders, normalized T-cell clonal expansion was also low. Among expanded peripheral T cells, antigen specificity went undetermined.

The rearrangement joins TRBV7-9 to TRBJ1-3; D unclear. This receptor was taken from an adult with an advanced solid tumor such as melanoma, head and neck, liver or kidney cancer. The sequences come from CD4+ or CD8+ T cells sorted from blood, collected in a trial of the OX40 agonist ivuxolimab. For the CDR3, the DNA is TGTGCCAGCAGCTTAGGCTCTGGAAACACCATATATTTT. It yields the protein CASSLGSGNTIYF. The full variable domain, rest sourced from reference TRBV7-9 and TRBJ1-3, is DTGVSQNPRHKITKRGQNVTFRCDPISEHNRLYWYRQTLGQGPEFLTYFQNEAQLEKSRLLSDRFSAERPKGSFSTLEIQRTEQGDSAMYLCASSLGSGNTIYFGEGSWLTVV.